This TCR beta chain was found in a study of shared clonotypes between healthy human individuals. Study-level information: Each donor's CD8 memory used one plate, CD8 naive two, each CD4 subset three.

There are 14 residues in the CDR3. Germline-derived CDR1 and CDR2 are LGHNA and YSLEER. V lost 2 bases to trimming and J lost 1 base; unmatched junction nucleotides: 2. Assay execution took place at the deep level. Libraries were prepared by immunoSEQ multiplex PCR; TCRdb keeps only in-frame clonotypes and omits some of them. This table has 950,000 to 1,100,000 clones, around 78% appearing once. Study-level points and caveats: Memory subsets generally showed smaller estimated richness than naive subsets did. The generation probabilities recorded for non-shared clonotypes fell below those of clonotypes shared by all four donors.

Note on this clone: Its antigen is as yet unknown.

The chain is built from TRBV4-3 and TRBJ2-7, with 7 bases matching TRBD2. This TCR was sampled from a man aged 18 to 30 in good health. Some clones in this sample may be carry-over from other donors' samples. Sequencing was carried out using memory CD4+ T cells from PBMCs. Regarding subset: CD45RA-negative fraction. For the CDR3, the DNA is TGCGCCAGCAGCCAAAGAGCGGGGTCCTACGAGCAGTACTTC. It is translated as CASSQRAGSYEQYF.